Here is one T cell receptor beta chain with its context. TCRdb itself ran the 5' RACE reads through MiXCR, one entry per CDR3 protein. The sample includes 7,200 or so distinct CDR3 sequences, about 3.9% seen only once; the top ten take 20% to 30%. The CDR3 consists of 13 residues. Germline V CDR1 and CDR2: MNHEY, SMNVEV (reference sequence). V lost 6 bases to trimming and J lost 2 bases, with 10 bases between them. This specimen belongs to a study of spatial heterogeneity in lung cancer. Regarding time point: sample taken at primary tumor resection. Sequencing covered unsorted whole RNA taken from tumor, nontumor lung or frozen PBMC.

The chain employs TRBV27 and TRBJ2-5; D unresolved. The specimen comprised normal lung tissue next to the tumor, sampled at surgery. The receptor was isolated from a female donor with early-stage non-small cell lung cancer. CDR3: CASSHRIQETQYF. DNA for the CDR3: TGTGCCAGCAGCCACCGGATACAAGAGACCCAGTACTTC.